What follows are 22 T cell receptor beta chains derived from one specimen sequenced in a study of T cell responses to AZD1222 COVID-19 vaccine. Using immunoSEQ multiplex PCR, the repertoire was profiled, and TCRdb retains in-frame clones only, with some absent. Found here are approximately 150,000 clones, about 91% of them singletons; the top ten hold 9% to 9.5%. This material consisted of peripheral blood, taken 28 days after the second AZD1222 dose. These receptor sequences come from an adult who received the AZD1222 COVID-19 vaccine.

The genes are TRBV7-9 and TRBJ1-1; TRBD1 agrees at 7 bases. The CDR3 length is 16 residues. CDR1 is SEHNR, CDR2 FQNEAQ, per germline (reference sequence). V gave up 5 bases and J gave up 4 bases; unmatched junction bases: 13. The CDR3 is CASSPSQGVLVTEAFF. The CDR3 coding sequence is TGTGCCAGCAGCCCCAGCCAGGGGGTTTTGGTCACTGAAGCTTTCTTT.

CDR3 DNA: TGTGCCAGCAGCTTAAGGGGGGAGAACACTGAAGCTTTCTTT. Protein: CASSLRGENTEAFF. The chain carries TRBV7-9 and TRBJ1-1, with D perhaps TRBD1 (6 bases). This CDR3 is 14 amino acids long. The germline V gene has CDR1 SEHNR and CDR2 FQNEAQ (reference sequence). The V end lost 2 bases, the J end lost 1 base, and 8 bases lay between the germline ends.

The chain combines TRBV7-2 with TRBJ1-2; D not certain. The CDR3 runs 12 residues. V was cut by 5 bases and J by 8 bases, with 12 bases left in between. Looked up from germline, CDR1 is SGHTA and CDR2 is FQGNSA. The CDR3 sequence: CASSVTRRGYTF. The CDR3 DNA sequence: TGTGCCAGCAGCGTCACTCGCCGAGGCTACACCTTC.

The genes are TRBV11-2 and TRBJ2-7; 7 bases line up with TRBD2. CDR1 SGHAT and CDR2 FQNNGV come from the germline V gene. The CDR3 totals 16 residues. V gave up 5 bases and J gave up 3 bases; unmatched junction bases: 13. In nucleotides, the CDR3 is TGTGCCAGCAGCCCTTTCATAGCGGGCCCCAACTACGAGCAGTACTTC. Amino acids: CASSPFIAGPNYEQYF. Looking up the rest from reference TRBV11-2 and TRBJ2-7 gives the full variable domain: EAGVAQSPRYKIIEKRQSVAFWCNPISGHATLYWYQQILGQGPKLLIQFQNNGVVDDSQLPKDRFSAERLKGVDSTLKIQPAKLEDSAVYLCASSPFIAGPNYEQYFGPGTRLTVT.

The chain uses TRBV19 and TRBJ2-1; 8 bases are shared with TRBD2. V lost 8 bases to trimming and J lost 5 bases; unmatched junction nucleotides: 11. Germline lookup yields CDR1 LNHDA and CDR2 SQIVND (reference sequence). The CDR3 contains 15 residues. The DNA of the CDR3 is TGTGCCAGTGGGGGACTAGGGGAAGACCACAATGAGCAGTTCTTC. Translation gives CASGGLGEDHNEQFF.

The genes are TRBV5-1 and TRBJ2-1; 12 nucleotides match TRBD2. The germline V gene has CDR1 SGHRS and CDR2 YFSETQ. V lost 4 bases and J lost 7; bases outside the gene matches: 9. This CDR3 is built from 16 residues. The CDR3 region is CASSPPGTSGWNEQFF. The CDR3 DNA reads as TGCGCCAGCAGCCCCCCTGGGACTAGCGGGTGGAATGAGCAGTTCTTC. Using reference TRBV5-1 and TRBJ2-1 for the parts outside the CDR3, the full variable domain is KAGVTQTPRYLIKTRGQQVTLSCSPISGHRSVSWYQQTPGQGLQFLFEYFSETQRNKGNFPGRFSGRQFSNSRSEMNVSTLELGDSALYLCASSPPGTSGWNEQFFGPGTRLTVL.

This chain joins TRBV4-1 and TRBJ2-1; D not resolved. CDR1 is MGHRA and CDR2 is YSYEKL in the germline V gene. This CDR3 is 16 amino acids long. Trimming removed 0 bases at V and 0 bases at J, with 9 bases between. CDR3 residues: CASSQDHVSSYNEQFF. CDR3 sequence (DNA): TGCGCCAGCAGCCAAGATCACGTCTCCTCCTACAATGAGCAGTTCTTC.

The chain has TRBV7-3 and TRBJ1-6; 9 nucleotides align to TRBD1. V was clipped by 5 bases and J by 9 bases; unmatched bases: 8. CDR3 length: 15 amino acids. The germline V gene encodes CDR1 SGHTA and CDR2 FQGTGA. CDR3 nucleotides: TGTGCCAGCAGCCTCACGGGACAGGGCCGTTCACCCCTCCACTTT. This sequence encodes CASSLTGQGRSPLHF.

The V and J genes are TRBV2 and TRBJ1-1; tentative D call: TRBD1 (5 bases). Germline V CDR1 and CDR2: SNHLY, FYNNEI. Deletions cut 2 bases from V and 5 bases from J, with 6 bases between. The CDR3 is made up of 12 amino acids. The CDR3 loop is CASSERGTEAFF. DNA for the CDR3: TGTGCCAGCAGTGAACGGGGGACTGAAGCTTTCTTT.

The V and J genes are TRBV6-5 and TRBJ1-2; TRBD1 matches 8 bases. The CDR3 spans 15 residues. V shed 6 bases and J 3 bases; nucleotides not matched to a gene: 9. In germline, CDR1 is MNHEY, CDR2 SVGAGI. This CDR3 is CASRAGQGVYYGYTF. The CDR3 DNA reads as TGTGCCAGCAGAGCCGGACAGGGAGTATACTATGGCTACACCTTC.

The V gene is TRBV28, the J gene TRBJ1-2; possibly TRBD1 for D (5 bases). CDR1 MDHEN and CDR2 SYDVKM come from the germline V gene. V was clipped by 8 bases and J by 2 bases, with 9 bases between them. The length of the CDR3 is 12 residues. Here the CDR3 DNA reads TGTGCCAGCTCAAGGGACAACTATGGCTACACCTTC. It encodes CASSRDNYGYTF.

The V and J genes are TRBV10-3 and TRBJ1-2; TRBD1 is a possible D gene (6 bases). The CDR3 is 13 residues long. CDR1 ENHRY and CDR2 SYGVKD come from the germline V gene. V lost 5 bases and J 2 bases, leaving 9 bases between the germline ends. In nucleotides, the CDR3 is TGTGCCATCAGTAGGGGGGAGAACTATGGCTACACCTTC. This codes for CAISRGENYGYTF.

The chain combines TRBV7-9 with TRBJ1-1, with D maybe TRBD1 (6 bases). Germline V lookup: CDR1 SEHNR, CDR2 FQNEAQ (reference sequence). The CDR3 sequence is 13 residues long. The V end was cut by 5 bases, the J end by 8 bases, with 15 bases between. The CDR3 protein is CASSLPGGGEAFF. Written as DNA, the CDR3 is TGTGCCAGCAGCCTACCTGGGGGCGGAGAAGCTTTCTTT.

CDR3 sequence (DNA): TGTGCCTGGAGACGCTCCCATGAAGCTTTCTTT. This encodes CAWRRSHEAFF. The chain couples TRBV30 to TRBJ1-1; D is undetermined. V shed 3 bases and J shed 7 bases, with 9 bases lying between them. In germline, CDR1 is GTSNPN, CDR2 SVGIG (reference sequence). CDR3 length equals 11 residues. Looking up the rest from reference TRBV30 and TRBJ1-1 gives the full variable domain: SQTIHQWPATLVQPVGSPLSLECTVEGTSNPNLYWYRQAAGRGLQLLFYSVGIGQISSEVPQNLSASRPQDRQFILSSKKLLLSDSGFYLCAWRRSHEAFFGQGTRLTVV.

This clone is a singleton in its sample. The chain links TRBV6-5 to TRBJ2-5, with no clear D. V lost 7 bases and J 5 bases, leaving 8 bases between the germline ends. Germline V CDR1 and CDR2: MNHEY, SVGAGI. This CDR3 contains 11 residues. The CDR3 region has the DNA TGTGCCAGCACCCTAGGGGAGACCCAGTACTTC. Translation gives CASTLGETQYF.

This sequence joins TRBV7-2 and TRBJ1-1; D uncertain. CDR3 size: 17 residues. Trimming took 5 bases from V and 4 from J, leaving 23 bases between them. Germline-derived CDR1 and CDR2 are SGHTA and FQGNSA. The CDR3 sequence is CASSAPRIQPDGTEAFF. CDR3 DNA: TGTGCCAGCAGCGCCCCTCGGATACAGCCGGATGGCACTGAAGCTTTCTTT. Variable domain in full (rest from reference TRBV7-2 and TRBJ1-1): GAGVSQSPSNKVTEKGKDVELRCDPISGHTALYWYRQSLGQGLEFLIYFQGNSAPDKSGLPSDRFSAERTGGSVSTLTIQRTQQEDSAVYLCASSAPRIQPDGTEAFFGQGTRLTVV.

This clone was seen a single time. The J gene is TRBJ1-1, the V gene TRBV6-4, with a possible D match to TRBD1 (5 bases). The germline V gene encodes CDR1 MRHNA and CDR2 SNTAGT. Trimming took 6 bases from V and 6 from J, leaving 14 bases between them. The CDR3 loop spans 13 amino acids. This CDR3 is CASREVRGAEAFF. CDR3 bases: TGTGCCAGCAGGGAAGTTAGGGGTGCTGAAGCTTTCTTT.

A few counts support this clone. DNA of the CDR3: TGTGCCAGCAGCCAAGGGACTAGCGACACCGGGGAGCTGTTTTTT. Protein sequence: CASSQGTSDTGELFF. The chain is built from TRBV4-2 and TRBJ2-2, with 9 bases that match TRBD2. V lost 1 base to trimming and J lost 3 bases; unmatched junction nucleotides: 0. Germline V CDR1 and CDR2: LGHNA, YNFKEQ. The CDR3 is made up of 15 amino acids.

About this clone itself: The junction differs from germline at one of its ends, possibly a read error. The CDR3 here is CASSQVLGSSDEQYF. The CDR3 nucleotides read TGTGCCAGCAGTCAGGTCCTGGGGTCCTCCGACGAGCAGTACTTC. The chain couples TRBV2 to TRBJ2-7; no firm D call. The CDR3 is 15 amino acids. The V gene's germline CDR1 is SNHLY and CDR2 FYNNEI.

The chain carries TRBV28 and TRBJ1-1, with D maybe TRBD1 (6 bases). The V and J ends lost 3 bases and 1 base respectively, with 9 bases between them. The germline V gene encodes CDR1 MDHEN and CDR2 SYDVKM. The CDR3 is 14 residues long. The CDR3 nucleotides read TGTGCCAGCAGTTTTACACAGGGGAACACTGAAGCTTTCTTT. It specifies CASSFTQGNTEAFF.

V and J are TRBV10-3 and TRBJ1-3; 8 positions agree with TRBD1. CDR1 and CDR2 (germline): ENHRY, SYGVKD. This CDR3 has 16 amino acids. J was trimmed by 2 bases and V by 3 bases; bases with no gene match: 6. The CDR3 protein is CAISDQDRAAGNTIYF. The CDR3 nucleotides are TGTGCCATCAGTGACCAGGACAGGGCGGCTGGAAACACCATATATTTT.

The chain joins TRBV6-4 to TRBJ2-2; D is unclear. Germline V gene sequence: CDR1 MRHNA, CDR2 SNTAGT. This CDR3 has 13 residues. The germline V and J ends were trimmed by 2 bases and 1 base, with 2 bases remaining between them. The CDR3 protein is CASSDKNTGELFF. The CDR3 coding sequence is TGTGCCAGCAGTGACAAGAACACCGGGGAGCTGTTTTTT.